This T cell receptor (beta chain) was obtained from a study of CD8+CD57+ T cells in acquired aplastic anemia. At the level of the study: DNA recovered from sorted CD4+ and CD8+ cells had a mean of about 3 ug. Study-wide findings and caveats: About 29 sequences, all CD8+ CDR3, were shared between patients and controls.

V was pared by 3 bases and J by 5 bases, with 7 bases between. The CDR3 is 12 amino acids. The germline V gene encodes CDR1 WSHSY and CDR2 SAAADI. Note on this clonotype: Its target is not known. This is likely a read error, given that the CDR3 carries no conserved phenylalanine or tryptophan at its end.

Sequencing was done on patients that had shown CD8+CD57+ cell expansion by flow cytometry. TCR beta VDJ and CDR3 profiling used genomic DNA as template. TCRdb reanalysed the reads using MiXCR and keeps one entry per CDR3 protein. The sample has 150,000 to 200,000 distinct CDR3 sequences; around half are singletons. The receptor's source is a human donor with aplastic anemia. The sample was sorted CD4+, CD8+, or CD8+CD57+ T cells (not recorded which) from PBMCs. The gene calls are TRBV10-2 and TRBJ1-1; no firm D call. The CDR3 bases are TGCGCCAGCAGTGAAGGTCGGACTGAAGCTTTCTCT. This encodes CASSEGRTEAFS.